This TCR beta chain was obtained from a study of blood T cell repertoires in COVID-19. The wider study: In each case, the material was cDNA or gDNA derived from T cells, B-cell-depleted T cells, or PBMCs.

Some clones are missing from TCRdb's copy, which holds only in-frame ones; the method was immunoSEQ multiplex PCR. The data show around 300,000 clones, nearly 90% seen once. This clone was seen a handful of times. The TCR originated in a woman younger than 35 with acute COVID-19. Sequencing input: PBMCs or T cells enriched from blood (not recorded which).

CDR3 region: CSASGLAGGPFSGELFF. The CDR3, as DNA: TGCAGTGCTAGTGGACTAGCGGGAGGGCCGTTCTCCGGGGAGCTGTTTTTT. The chain couples TRBV20-1 to TRBJ2-2, with 15 positions matching TRBD2. After removal of 3 bases from V and 6 bases from J, the junction contained 8 bases not matched to a gene. Germline CDR1 and CDR2: DFQATT and SNEGSKA (reference sequence). This CDR3 spans 17 amino acids.